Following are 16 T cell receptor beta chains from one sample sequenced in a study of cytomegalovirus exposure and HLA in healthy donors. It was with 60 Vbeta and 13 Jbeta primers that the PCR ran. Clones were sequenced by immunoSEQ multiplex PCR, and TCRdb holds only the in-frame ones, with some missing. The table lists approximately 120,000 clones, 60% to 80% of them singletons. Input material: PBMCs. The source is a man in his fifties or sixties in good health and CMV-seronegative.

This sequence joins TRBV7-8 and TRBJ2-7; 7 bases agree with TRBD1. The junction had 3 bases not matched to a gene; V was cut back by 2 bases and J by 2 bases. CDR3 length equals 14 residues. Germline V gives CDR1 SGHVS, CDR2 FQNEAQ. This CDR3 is CASSLRDRPYEQYF. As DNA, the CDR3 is TGTGCCAGCAGCTTAAGGGACAGACCCTACGAGCAGTACTTC.

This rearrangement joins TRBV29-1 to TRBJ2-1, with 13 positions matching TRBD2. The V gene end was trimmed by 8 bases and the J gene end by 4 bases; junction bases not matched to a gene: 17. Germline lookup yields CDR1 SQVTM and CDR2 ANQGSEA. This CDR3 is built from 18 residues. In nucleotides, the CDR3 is TGCAGCCCGACCCGAACTAGCGGGAGGGGGGGATATTACAATGAGCAGTTCTTC. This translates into CSPTRTSGRGGYYNEQFF.

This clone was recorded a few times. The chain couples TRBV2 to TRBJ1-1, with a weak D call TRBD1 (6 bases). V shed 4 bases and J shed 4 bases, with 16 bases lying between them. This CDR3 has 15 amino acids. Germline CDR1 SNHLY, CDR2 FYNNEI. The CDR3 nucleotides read TGTGCCAGCAGTGTGGACGGGGGGCAGGGCACTGAAGCTTTCTTT. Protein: CASSVDGGQGTEAFF.

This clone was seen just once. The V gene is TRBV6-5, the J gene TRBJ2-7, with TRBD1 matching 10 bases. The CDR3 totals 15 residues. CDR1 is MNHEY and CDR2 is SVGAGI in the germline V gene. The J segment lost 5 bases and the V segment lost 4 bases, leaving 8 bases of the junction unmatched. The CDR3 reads CASSWVSGQGNEQYF. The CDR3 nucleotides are TGTGCCAGCAGTTGGGTATCGGGACAGGGGAACGAGCAGTACTTC.

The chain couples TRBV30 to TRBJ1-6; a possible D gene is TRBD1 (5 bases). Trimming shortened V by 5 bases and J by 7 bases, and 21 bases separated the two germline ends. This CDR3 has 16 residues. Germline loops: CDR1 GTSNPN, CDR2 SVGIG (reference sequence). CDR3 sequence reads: CAWGDFFAPRNSPLHF. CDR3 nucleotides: TGTGCCTGGGGGGACTTTTTTGCTCCCCGGAATTCACCCCTCCACTTT.

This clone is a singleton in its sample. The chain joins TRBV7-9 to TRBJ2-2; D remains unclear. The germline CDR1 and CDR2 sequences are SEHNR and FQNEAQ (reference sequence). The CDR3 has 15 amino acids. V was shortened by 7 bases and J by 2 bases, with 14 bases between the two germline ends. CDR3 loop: CASTWVETNTGELFF. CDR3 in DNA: TGTGCCAGCACCTGGGTAGAGACAAACACCGGGGAGCTGTTTTTT.

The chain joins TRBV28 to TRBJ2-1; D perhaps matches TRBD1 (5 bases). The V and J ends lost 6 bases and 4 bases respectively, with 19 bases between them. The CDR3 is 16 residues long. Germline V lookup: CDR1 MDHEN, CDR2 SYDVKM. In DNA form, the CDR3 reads TGTGCCAGCAGCTCTCAGGGATTCTGGGTTTACAATGAGCAGTTCTTC. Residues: CASSSQGFWVYNEQFF.

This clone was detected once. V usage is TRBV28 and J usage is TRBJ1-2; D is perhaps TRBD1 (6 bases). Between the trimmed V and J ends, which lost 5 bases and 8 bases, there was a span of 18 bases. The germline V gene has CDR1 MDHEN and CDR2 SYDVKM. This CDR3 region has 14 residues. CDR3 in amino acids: CASSPGGAPQGYTF. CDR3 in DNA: TGTGCCAGCAGTCCCGGGGGGGCCCCACAAGGCTACACCTTC.

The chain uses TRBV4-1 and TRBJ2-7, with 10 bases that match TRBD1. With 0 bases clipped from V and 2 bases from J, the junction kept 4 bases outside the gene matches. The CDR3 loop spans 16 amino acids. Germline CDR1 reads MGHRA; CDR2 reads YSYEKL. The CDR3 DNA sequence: TGCGCCAGCAGCCAAGAGACAGGGGGCCCAACCTACGAGCAGTACTTC. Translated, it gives CASSQETGGPTYEQYF.

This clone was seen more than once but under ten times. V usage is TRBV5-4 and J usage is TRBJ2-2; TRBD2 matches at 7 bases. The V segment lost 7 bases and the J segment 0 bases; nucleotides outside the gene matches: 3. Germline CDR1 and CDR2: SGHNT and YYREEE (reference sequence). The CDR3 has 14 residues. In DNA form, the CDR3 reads TGTGCCAGCGGAAGCGGGGCGAACACCGGGGAGCTGTTTTTT. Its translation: CASGSGANTGELFF.

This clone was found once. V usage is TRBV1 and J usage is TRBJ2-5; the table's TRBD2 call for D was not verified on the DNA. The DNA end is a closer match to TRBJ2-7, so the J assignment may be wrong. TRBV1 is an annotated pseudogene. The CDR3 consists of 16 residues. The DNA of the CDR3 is TGCACCAGCAGCCCTCAGCCGGGGACTAGCTCCTACGAGCAGTACTTC. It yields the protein CTSSPQPGTSSYEQYF.

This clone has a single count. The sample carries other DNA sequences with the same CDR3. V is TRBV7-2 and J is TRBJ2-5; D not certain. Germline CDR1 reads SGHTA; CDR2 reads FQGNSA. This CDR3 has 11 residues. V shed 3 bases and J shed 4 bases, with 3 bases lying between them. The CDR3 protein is CASSFGETQYF. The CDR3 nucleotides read TGTGCCAGCAGCTTCGGAGAGACCCAGTACTTC.

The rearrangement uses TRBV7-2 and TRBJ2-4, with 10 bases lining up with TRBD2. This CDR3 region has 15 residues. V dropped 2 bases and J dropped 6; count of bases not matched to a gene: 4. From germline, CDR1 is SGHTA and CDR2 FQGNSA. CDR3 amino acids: CASSLPSGSGNIQYF. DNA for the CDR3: TGTGCCAGCAGCTTACCTAGCGGGAGTGGAAACATTCAGTACTTC. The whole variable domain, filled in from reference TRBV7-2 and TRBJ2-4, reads GAGVSQSPSNKVTEKGKDVELRCDPISGHTALYWYRQSLGQGLEFLIYFQGNSAPDKSGLPSDRFSAERTGGSVSTLTIQRTQQEDSAVYLCASSLPSGSGNIQYFGAGTRLSVL.

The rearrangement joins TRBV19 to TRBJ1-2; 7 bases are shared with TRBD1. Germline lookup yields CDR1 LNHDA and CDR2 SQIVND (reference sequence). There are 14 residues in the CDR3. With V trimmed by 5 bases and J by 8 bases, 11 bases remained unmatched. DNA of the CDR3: TGTGCCAGTAGTCCCATGACAGGGAGGTCCGGCTACACCTTC. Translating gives CASSPMTGRSGYTF. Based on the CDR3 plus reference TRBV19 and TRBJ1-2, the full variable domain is DGGITQSPKYLFRKEGQNVTLSCEQNLNHDAMYWYRQDPGQGLRLIYYSQIVNDFQKGDIAEGYSVSREKKESFPLTVTSAQKNPTAFYLCASSPMTGRSGYTFGSGTRLTVV.

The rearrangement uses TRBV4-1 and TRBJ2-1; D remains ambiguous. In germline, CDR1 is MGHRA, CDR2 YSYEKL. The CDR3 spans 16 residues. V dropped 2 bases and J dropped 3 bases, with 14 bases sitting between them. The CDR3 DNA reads TGCGCCAGCAGCCAATCTTTAGCAGATAGCTACAATGAGCAGTTCTTC. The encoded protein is CASSQSLADSYNEQFF.

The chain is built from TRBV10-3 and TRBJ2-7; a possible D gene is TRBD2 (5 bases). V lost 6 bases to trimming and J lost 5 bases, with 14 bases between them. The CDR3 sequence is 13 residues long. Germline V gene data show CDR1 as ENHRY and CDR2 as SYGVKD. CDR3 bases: TGTGCCATCAGCTTCGGGGAGTCCAACGAGCAGTACTTC. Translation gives CAISFGESNEQYF.